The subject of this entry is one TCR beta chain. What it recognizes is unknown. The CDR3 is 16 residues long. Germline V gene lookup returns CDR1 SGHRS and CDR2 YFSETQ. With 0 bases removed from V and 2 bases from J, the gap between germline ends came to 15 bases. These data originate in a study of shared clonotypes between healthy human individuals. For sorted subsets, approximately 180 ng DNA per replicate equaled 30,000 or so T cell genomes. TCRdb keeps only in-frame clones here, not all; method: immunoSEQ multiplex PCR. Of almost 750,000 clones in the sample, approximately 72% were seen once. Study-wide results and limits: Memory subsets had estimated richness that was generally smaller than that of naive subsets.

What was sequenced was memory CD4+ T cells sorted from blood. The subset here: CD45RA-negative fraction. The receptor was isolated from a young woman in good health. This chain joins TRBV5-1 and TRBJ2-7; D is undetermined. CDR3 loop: CASSLEVGSSTYEQYF. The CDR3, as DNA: TGCGCCAGCAGCTTGGAAGTCGGCAGCTCGACCTACGAGCAGTACTTC.